The present T cell receptor beta chain was sequenced within a study of cytomegalovirus exposure and HLA in healthy donors. Study background: A data release that came early held around 85 million unique TCRs from HLA-typed donors. Study-wide results and limits: Highest at DRB1 and lowest at HLA-C, TCR association rates differed among HLA loci in a later analysis.

The CDR3 covers 16 residues. After removal of 3 bases from V and 4 bases from J, the junction contained 7 bases not matched to a gene. Germline V gene sequence: CDR1 SGHNT, CDR2 YENEEA. PCR used 60 Vbeta primers and 13 Jbeta primers. This table comes from immunoSEQ multiplex PCR, and its TCRdb copy is limited to in-frame clones, with some not included. In the table there are over 150,000 clones, around 80% of which are singletons. To note about this clone: Antigen unknown.

This rearrangement joins TRBV11-3 to TRBJ2-5; 11 bases line up with TRBD1. The sequencing sample was made of PBMCs. This sequence originates from a woman aged 40 to 50 in good health and CMV-seronegative. As DNA, the CDR3 is TGTGCCAGCAGCTTTGGGACAGGGGGTATAGGAGAGACCCAGTACTTC. The encoded protein is CASSFGTGGIGETQYF.